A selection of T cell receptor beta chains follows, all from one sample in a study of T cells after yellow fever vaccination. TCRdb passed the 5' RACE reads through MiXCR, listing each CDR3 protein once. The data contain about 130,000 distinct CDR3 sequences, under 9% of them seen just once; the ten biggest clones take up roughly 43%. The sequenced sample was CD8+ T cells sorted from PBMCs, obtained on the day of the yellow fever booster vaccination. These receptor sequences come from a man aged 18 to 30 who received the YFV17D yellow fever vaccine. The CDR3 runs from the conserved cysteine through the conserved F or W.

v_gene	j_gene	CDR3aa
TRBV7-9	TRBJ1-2	CASSSPQVSLGYTF
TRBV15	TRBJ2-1	CATSMERGGRNEQFF
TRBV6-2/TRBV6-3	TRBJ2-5	CASSNTGPNTQYF
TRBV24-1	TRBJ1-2	CATSDWTVNYGYTF
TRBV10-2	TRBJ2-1	CASRRLAGTYNEQFF
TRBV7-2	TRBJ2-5	CASSLTSGQETQYF
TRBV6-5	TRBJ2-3	CASGGTSGGTDTQYF
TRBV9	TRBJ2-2	CASKLGGANGELFF
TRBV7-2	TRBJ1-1	CASSLVTPGTGYTEAFF
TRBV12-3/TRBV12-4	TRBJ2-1	CASTKVGGAHNEQFF
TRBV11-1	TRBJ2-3	CASSLGLALGTDTQYF
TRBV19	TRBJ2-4	CASSGTGRMENIQYF
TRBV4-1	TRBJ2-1	CASSPAGTGAYNEQFF